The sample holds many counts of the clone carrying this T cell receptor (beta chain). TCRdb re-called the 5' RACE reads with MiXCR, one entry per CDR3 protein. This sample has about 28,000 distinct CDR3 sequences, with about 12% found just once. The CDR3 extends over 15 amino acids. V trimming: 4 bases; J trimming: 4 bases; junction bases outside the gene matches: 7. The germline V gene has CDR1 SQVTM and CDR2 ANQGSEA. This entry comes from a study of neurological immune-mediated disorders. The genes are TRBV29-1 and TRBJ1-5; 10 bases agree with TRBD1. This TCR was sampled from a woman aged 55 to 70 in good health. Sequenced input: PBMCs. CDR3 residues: CSVASGQGRNQPQHF. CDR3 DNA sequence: TGCAGCGTTGCCTCGGGACAGGGGAGGAATCAGCCCCAGCATTTT.